This T cell receptor (beta chain) was sequenced during a study of shared clonotypes between healthy human individuals. Profiling relied on immunoSEQ multiplex PCR, and the TCRdb table lists in-frame clones only, not all of them. The sample includes around 2,000,000 clones, about 95% of them seen just once. This CDR3 region has 13 residues. Germline CDR1 is LNHDA and CDR2 is SQIVND (reference sequence). Trimming stripped 4 bases from V and 8 bases from J, with 14 bases between. Everyone who donated was a Caucasian adult who lived in Nashville, Tennessee. J is TRBJ1-2 and V is TRBV19; D gene uncertain. Source material: naive CD4+ T cells sorted from blood. Subset noted: CD45RA+ positively selected. The source is a man aged 18 to 30 in good health. The CDR3 DNA sequence: TGTGCCAGTAGTAATGGCACCCCACGGGGCTACACCTTC. Its translation is CASSNGTPRGYTF.